The subject of this entry is one T cell receptor (beta chain). Its antigen remains unidentified. Using immunoSEQ multiplex PCR, the repertoire was profiled, and TCRdb retains in-frame clones only, with some absent. The sample yields more than 100,000 clones, around nine tenths seen once. This sample is part of a study of cytomegalovirus exposure and HLA in healthy donors. Study background: The roughly 120 validation repertoires, a later analysis reported, used the same platform as the roughly 660 repertoires from the first cohort.

Among the 100 to 150 subjects of the validation cohort, separate from the roughly 600-subject first cohort, were the donors. Study-wide findings and caveats: Most sequenced TCRs were rare (though some public TCRs occurred in many donors). Some TCR beta chains (about 170 of them) were listed as cytomegalovirus-associated.

The receptor's source is a man aged 30-40 years in good health and CMV-seronegative. Input material: PBMCs.

CDR3 amino acids: CASSYSRIPGSYEQYF. The DNA of the CDR3 is TGTGCCAGCAGTTACTCTCGCATACCGGGCTCCTACGAGCAGTACTTC. The rearrangement joins TRBV6-5 to TRBJ2-7; D not certain. There are 16 residues in the CDR3. V shed 0 bases and J shed 0 bases, with 12 bases lying between them. Germline values: CDR1 MNHEY, CDR2 SVGAGI.